Sequencing of this TCR beta chain was carried out in a study of blood T cells in healthy people across ages (dated by TCRdb to the mid-2010s). About the investigation overall: In model experiments, template switching captured about one uniquely barcoded TCR beta cDNA molecule for every two T cells. Using deep sequencing normalized with unique cDNA molecular identifiers, the study measured how TCR beta repertoire diversity changes with age. Four age groups were formed from the donors: young (average roughly 15 years), middle-aged (approximately 40), aged (62) and long-lived (less than 85). Donors of different ages were randomly distributed across sequencing lanes to avoid experimental bias. For two donors (one aged 18 to 30 and one aged 80 or older), the study analyzed two additional independent replicas of 1 million unique cDNA reads from the same blood draw. General conclusions and limits of the study: The CMV infection status of donors was not known, potentially confounding age-related changes in expanded clonotypes. The percentage of naive T cells measured by flow cytometry correlated strongly with observed TCR beta diversity. Observed TCR beta diversity per million T cells fell roughly linearly with age, and a significant reduction was already apparent by age about 38. Bulk unsorted PBMC profiling prevented conclusive comparison of naive and antigen-experienced compartments. Compared with the aged group, the long-lived group had more naive CD4+ T cells, fewer expanded clones and increased TCR diversity, suggesting age selection. Estimates of total diversity from one million sequenced T cells were regarded as lower bounds and underestimates.

The library was obtained by 5' RACE. These reads were obtained on an Illumina HiSeq 2500. A second about 6 to 11 cycle PCR used a sample-barcoded 5' primer and a J-beta primer mix. Each TCR beta cDNA molecule received a unique molecular identifier from a template-switch 5' adaptor carrying 12 random nucleotides. At least 2.5 million CDR3-containing paired-end reads were obtained from each sample. All of the RNA was converted into first-strand cDNA using the Mint cDNA synthesis kit, with a TRBC-specific oligonucleotide serving as the primer. After uracil-DNA glycosylase treatment, a first 18-cycle PCR used universal primers M1SS and BC2_uni_R on all cDNA. The original pipeline was this. For normalization, 1 million high-quality reads, each with a distinct molecular identifier, were randomly selected from each sample. Instead of being binned into consensus sequences, reads with shared molecular identifiers were discarded. MiTCR, set to a Q25 quality threshold and the strictest error-elimination algorithm, was used for CDR3 identification, clonotype clustering and error correction. Lower-bound total TCR beta diversity was estimated with a nonparametric unseen species model using Euler transformation. TCRdb trimmed the raw reads at Q25, called clones with MiXCR and kept productive beta chains. Duplicate CDR3 protein sequences are folded into a single record with the most common DNA and genes. The V and J calls come from TCRdb's annotation, not from the publication. For this sample the table gives 650,000 to 1,000,000 distinct CDR3 sequences, of which 35% to 40% were detected only once. The ten largest make up over 10% of the sample.

In its sample, this clonotype was seen a few times. The specificity of this receptor is unknown. Base qualities were left out, and no much larger clone turns up one base away. CDR1 and CDR2, per the germline V gene, are MDHEN and SYDVKM. Cut back by 7 bases and 8 bases, the V and J ends lie 12 bases apart. Reading from cysteine to phenylalanine, the CDR3 counts 12 amino acids. Only CDR3 DNA is held: 36 bases, read in frame from base 1. The approximately 39 donors, aged about 6 to 100 years, were systemically healthy Caucasian individuals from Russia. Each donor gave 8 to 10 milliliters of peripheral blood, collected into EDTA-treated Vacutainer tubes. PBMCs were isolated by Ficoll-Paque density-gradient centrifugation, with at least 6 million obtained per sample. Trizol reagent was used to extract total RNA from PBMCs, with at least 5 micrograms per sample. For every donor, an aliquot of PBMCs went through flow cytometry to measure the percentages of naive CD45RAhigh/CD27high T cells.

Rearrangement joined TRBV28 to TRBJ2-1; a tentative D call is TRBD1 (6 bases match). The sequencing sample was made of blood. The clonotype was recovered from a man aged 18 to 35 in good health. CDR3 protein: CASTYRADEQFF. The nucleotide sequence is given as TGTGCCAGCACGTACAGGGCCGATGAGCAGTTCTTC. With all but the CDR3 taken from the reference TRBV28 and TRBJ2-1 genes, the full variable domain is: DVKVTQSSRYLVKRTGEKVFLECVQDMDHENMFWYRQDPGLGLRLIYFSYDVKMKEKGDIPEGYSVSREKKERFSLILESASTNQTSMYLCASTYRADEQFFGPGTRLTVL.